This T cell receptor (beta chain) was documented in a study of cytomegalovirus exposure and HLA in healthy donors. Study-wide points: Most TCR sequences showed up rarely, but some public TCRs showed up in many donors. Associated with cytomegalovirus, according to the listing, were 150 to 200 TCR beta chains. The finding came from a later analysis; first-cohort TCR clusters tended to co-occur in the 120 or so validation repertoires.

TCRdb's table, derived via immunoSEQ multiplex PCR, lists solely in-frame clones and lacks some. The sample consists of some 110,000 clones, more than 85% of them appearing once. Worth noting for this clone: Antigen unknown.

This TCR derives from a man younger than 35 in good health and CMV-seropositive. Sequencing was performed on PBMCs.

CDR3 residues: CASSQGIRGWLEGGGTQYF. CDR3 sequence (DNA): TGCGCCAGCAGCCAAGGAATCCGCGGCTGGCTAGAAGGGGGCGGTACGCAGTATTTT. The chain has TRBV4-3 and TRBJ2-3; 7 bases line up with TRBD1. The V and J ends lost 1 base and 8 bases, in that order; junction bases with no gene match: 21. The germline CDR1 and CDR2 sequences are LGHNA and YSLEER. The CDR3 has 19 amino acids.